The next 23 T cell receptor beta chains were all read from a single sample in a study of CD8+CD57+ T cells in acquired aplastic anemia. Template material for TCR beta VDJ and CDR3 profiling consisted of genomic DNA. TCRdb ran MiXCR on the reads and lists one entry per CDR3 protein. The sample records around 400,000 distinct CDR3 sequences, under 80% being singletons. Sequencing was done on a sample of sorted CD4+, CD8+, or CD8+CD57+ T cells (not recorded which) from PBMCs. The origin of the receptors is a human donor in good health, serving as a control.

V gene TRBV30 combines with J gene TRBJ2-1; D gene ambiguous. The CDR3 totals 14 residues. Germline-derived CDR1 and CDR2 are GTSNPN and SVGIG (reference sequence). The V and J ends lost 0 bases and 5 bases respectively, with 11 bases between them. CDR3 sequence (DNA): TGTGCCTGGAGTGTACTCTCAGGTAACAATGAGCAGTTCTTC. The encoded protein is CAWSVLSGNNEQFF.

V usage is TRBV20-1 and J usage is TRBJ2-2; 12 bases line up with TRBD1. This CDR3 has 18 residues. CDR1 is DFQATT, CDR2 SNEGSKA, per germline (reference sequence). Trimming at V came to 0 bases and at J to 7 bases, leaving 12 bases not matched to a gene. CDR3 loop: CSAREVVGTGGAGGELFF. The CDR3 nucleotides are TGCAGTGCTAGAGAAGTGGTCGGGACAGGGGGCGCTGGCGGGGAGCTGTTTTTT.

This clonotype came up once. V gene TRBV7-3 combines with J gene TRBJ1-2; D possibly corresponds to TRBD1 (6 bases). Between the trimmed V and J ends, which lost 2 bases and 13 bases, there was a span of 14 bases. This CDR3 region has 12 residues. From germline, CDR1 is SGHTA and CDR2 FQGTGA. CDR3 DNA sequence: TGTGCCAGCAGCTTACAACAGGGAGGCACCACCTTC. This gives the protein CASSLQQGGTTF.

This clonotype was seen many times. This chain joins TRBV6-2 or TRBV6-3 and TRBJ1-1, with TRBD1 matching 8 bases. The V and J ends lost 2 bases and 6 bases, in that order; junction bases with no gene match: 5. CDR3 size: 14 residues. The germline gives CDR1 MNHEY, CDR2 SVGEGT. The CDR3 loop reads CASSYQTGVPEAFF. In nucleotides, the CDR3 is TGTGCCAGCAGTTACCAGACAGGGGTGCCTGAAGCTTTCTTT.

About this clonotype itself: A much larger clone is a single base away; this may be a read error. The chain carries TRBV5-1 and TRBJ2-1; D is perhaps TRBD1 or TRBD2 (5 bases each). Germline V CDR1 and CDR2: SGHRS, YFSETQ. The CDR3 has 13 residues. The CDR3 protein is CASSFRGIDEQLF. The CDR3 region has the DNA TGTGCCAGCAGCTTTCGGGGCATCGATGAGCAGCTCTTC.

This clonotype was detected many times. CDR3 region: CASSPQRRETQYF. The CDR3 coding sequence is TGTGCCAGCAGCCCCCAGCGACGGGAGACCCAGTACTTC. The chain joins TRBV14 to TRBJ2-5; D is unclear. Per the germline V gene, CDR1 is SGHDN and CDR2 is FVKESK. With 4 bases removed from V and 5 bases from J, the gap between germline ends came to 11 bases. The length of the CDR3 is 13 residues.

This clonotype appeared many times. The chain uses TRBV7-9 and TRBJ1-1; 9 nucleotides match TRBD1. J was trimmed by 6 bases and V by 1 base; bases with no gene match: 6. Germline V CDR1 and CDR2: SEHNR, FQNEAQ (reference sequence). The CDR3 runs to 15 residues. CDR3 residues: CASSLGGTGHSEAFF. The DNA for the CDR3 is TGTGCCAGCAGCTTAGGCGGGACAGGGCACTCTGAAGCTTTCTTT.

This clonotype was detected many times. This rearrangement joins TRBV7-2 to TRBJ1-6, with a tentative D call TRBD1 (6 bases). V dropped 4 bases and J dropped 10 bases, with 8 bases sitting between them. This CDR3 is built from 12 residues. Germline-derived CDR1 and CDR2 are SGHTA and FQGNSA. The DNA for the CDR3 is TGTGCCAGCAGCTACACAGGGTCACCCCTCCACTTT. Amino acids: CASSYTGSPLHF.

Concerning this clonotype itself: At one of its ends the junction is not consistent with the germline gene, which may arise from a read error. The rearrangement links TRBV5-1 to TRBJ2-3; the D gene is possibly TRBD1 (5 bases). CDR1 SGHRS and CDR2 YFSETQ come from the germline V gene. The CDR3 sequence is 12 residues long. The CDR3 reads CASSDRTTDKYF. CDR3 in DNA: TGTGCCAGCAGCGATCGAACGACAGATAAGTATTTT.

The chain combines TRBV7-2 with TRBJ2-2, with TRBD2 identical over 8 bases. The CDR3 runs to 15 residues. The V segment lost 2 bases and the J segment 17 bases; nucleotides outside the gene matches: 16. Germline assignment: CDR1 SGHTA and CDR2 FQGNSA. CDR3 protein: CASSLRGGIEGVFFF. DNA for the CDR3: TGTGCCAGCAGCTTACGGGGGGGGATCGAAGGGGTCTTTTTTTTT.

This clonotype was observed many times. The CDR3 DNA reads TGCAGTGCCAAAACAGGGCGAGGAGATGAAAAACTGTTTTTT. Encoded protein: CSAKTGRGDEKLFF. This chain joins TRBV20-1 and TRBJ1-4, with TRBD1 as a possible D gene (6 bases). V lost 6 bases and J 6 bases, leaving 17 bases between the germline ends. Germline CDR1 reads DFQATT; CDR2 reads SNEGSKA (reference sequence). CDR3 length: 14 amino acids.

The chain is built from TRBV2 and TRBJ2-7; TRBD2 matches at 12 bases. In germline, CDR1 is SNHLY, CDR2 FYNNEI. CDR3 length equals 12 residues. V shed 6 bases, J shed 12 bases, and the junction held 6 bases outside the gene matches. The CDR3 coding sequence is TGTGCCAGCAGCAAAACTAGCGGGGGGCCGTACTTC. It specifies CASSKTSGGPYF.

In DNA form, the CDR3 reads TGTGCCAGCAGCCCCGCAGGGGGAGGCTATGGCTACACCTTCTTT. Amino acid sequence: CASSPAGGGYGYTFF. The chain is built from TRBV7-2 and TRBJ1-1, with TRBD1 matching 7 bases. J lost 14 bases, V lost 5 bases, and 20 bases had no gene match. This CDR3 region has 15 residues. Germline lookup yields CDR1 SGHTA and CDR2 FQGNSA. The complete variable domain, with remaining parts taken from reference TRBV7-2 and TRBJ1-1, reads GAGVSQSPSNKVTEKGKDVELRCDPISGHTALYWYRQSLGQGLEFLIYFQGNSAPDKSGLPSDRFSAERTGGSVSTLTIQRTQQEDSAVYLCASSPAGGGYGYTFFGQGTRLTVV.

V usage is TRBV20-1 and J usage is TRBJ2-6; 8 positions agree with TRBD2. Looked up from germline, CDR1 is DFQATT and CDR2 is SNEGSKA (reference sequence). The CDR3 has 16 residues. V lost 4 bases and J lost 4; bases outside the gene matches: 9. The CDR3 sequence is CSANGRGDTGANVLTF. CDR3 DNA: TGCAGTGCTAACGGGCGGGGGGACACAGGGGCCAACGTCCTGACTTTC.

This clonotype was counted only a few times. V and J are TRBV6-5 and TRBJ1-1; 9 bases match TRBD1. Trimming cost V 6 bases and J 8 bases; bases outside gene matches: 13. CDR1 and CDR2 from the germline V gene are MNHEY and SVGAGI. The CDR3 spans 15 residues. Here the CDR3 reads CASSTTTGGWVEAFF. The CDR3 region has the DNA TGTGCCAGCAGCACTACCACAGGGGGCTGGGTAGAAGCTTTCTTT.

The rearrangement links TRBV20-1 to TRBJ1-2, with a possible D match to TRBD1 (5 bases). The CDR3 runs 14 residues. V shed 5 bases and J shed 3 bases, with 16 bases lying between them. CDR1 is DFQATT and CDR2 is SNEGSKA in the germline V gene (reference sequence). The CDR3: CSAAGRGTYYGYTF. The DNA for the CDR3 is TGCAGTGCTGCAGGGCGCGGGACCTACTATGGCTACACCTTC.

As for this clonotype: Likely a read error: the CDR3 ends without its conserved phenylalanine or tryptophan. It is unclear where the CDR3 begins or ends on the DNA, so no DNA is shown, and the CDR3 is as TCRdb lists it. V and J are TRBV7-3 and TRBJ1-2; TRBD1, as called in the table, went unchecked against the DNA. 11 amino acids form the CDR3, both terminal residues included. CDR1 is SGHTA, CDR2 FQGTGA, per germline. The CDR3 protein is CASRSGGAFTI.

With regard to this clonotype: With a much larger clone just one base away, this may be a read error. The chain carries TRBV6-2 or TRBV6-3 and TRBJ1-5; tentatively, D is TRBD1 (5 bases). V was pared by 5 bases and J by 6 bases, with 14 bases between. This CDR3 contains 14 residues. CDR1 is MNHEY, CDR2 SVGEGT, per germline. The CDR3 DNA sequence: TGTGCCAGCAGTGACGGGGCACCACGTCAGCCCCAGCATTTT. The encoded protein is CASSDGAPRQPQHF.

In its sample, this clonotype was seen many times. V gene TRBV6-2 or TRBV6-3 combines with J gene TRBJ1-6; D not resolved. V was clipped by 4 bases and J by 0 bases, with 7 bases between them. This CDR3 spans 15 amino acids. CDR1 and CDR2 from the germline V gene are MNHEY and SVGEGT. The CDR3 loop is CASSSLSSYNSPLHF. The CDR3 DNA sequence: TGTGCCAGCAGTTCTCTCAGCTCCTATAATTCACCCCTCCACTTT.

The table lists this clonotype with many counts. V is TRBV6-2 or TRBV6-3 and J is TRBJ1-1, with D perhaps TRBD1 (6 bases). This CDR3 contains 16 residues. V was shortened by 6 bases and J by 10 bases, with 27 bases between the two germline ends. Germline V gives CDR1 MNHEY, CDR2 SVGEGT. The CDR3 bases are TGTGCCAGCAGACCTACAGGGAGAGGTCTTTGGGGTGCAGCTTTCTTT. It encodes CASRPTGRGLWGAAFF.

The chain uses TRBV7-9 and TRBJ1-6; D call uncertain. Germline values: CDR1 SEHNR, CDR2 FQNEAQ (reference sequence). V lost 5 bases to trimming and J lost 16 bases, with 27 bases between them. The CDR3 runs 16 residues. The CDR3 nucleotides read TGTGCCAGCAGCCCCGTACCAGGCACCAGTAATTTTGGACTCCACTTT. It is translated as CASSPVPGTSNFGLHF. Filled out from reference TRBV7-9 and TRBJ1-6, the complete variable domain reads DTGVSQNPRHKITKRGQNVTFRCDPISEHNRLYWYRQTLGQGPEFLTYFQNEAQLEKSRLLSDRFSAERPKGSFSTLEIQRTEQGDSAMYLCASSPVPGTSNFGLHFGNGTRLTVT.

The chain is built from TRBV2 and TRBJ1-5; 10 nucleotides align to TRBD1. Germline CDR1 is SNHLY and CDR2 is FYNNEI. The CDR3 covers 16 residues. Germline trimming cut 5 bases from V and 6 bases from J; bases unmatched to any gene: 10. CDR3 DNA sequence: TGTGCCAGCAGTCGCCACGGGACAGGGGATAGTCAGCCCCAGCATTTT. Protein: CASSRHGTGDSQPQHF.

The genes are TRBV4-2 and TRBJ2-7, with TRBD1 matching 11 bases. Germline CDR1 LGHNA, CDR2 YNFKEQ. This CDR3 is 14 amino acids long. V trimming: 5 bases; J trimming: 5 bases; junction bases outside the gene matches: 5. CDR3 coding DNA: TGTGCCAGCAGCGTCGGGACAGGGGGGCACGAGCAGTACTTC. Encoded protein: CASSVGTGGHEQYF.